These 31 T cell receptor beta chains were all obtained from the same sample, sequenced in a study of Graves' ophthalmopathy and Graves' hyperthyroidism. The study amplified TCR beta CDR3 regions using RNA transcripts. The first-round RT-PCR employed HTBI primers together with the Qiagen OneStep RT-PCR kit. A multiplex PCR was then performed as the second round. Via MiXCR, TCRdb re-called the multiplex PCR reads, giving one row per CDR3 protein. The sample contains roughly 1.1 million distinct CDR3 sequences, around a third of which appear only once. The sample comprised peripheral blood or thyroid tissue (not recorded which). These receptors came from an adult man with Graves' hyperthyroidism.

The V and J genes are TRBV11-2 and TRBJ2-5, with a tentative D call TRBD1 (7 bases). This CDR3 has 16 residues. The germline gives CDR1 SGHAT, CDR2 FQNNGV. Trimming took 0 bases from V and 4 from J, leaving 15 bases between them. The DNA of the CDR3 is TGTGCCAGCAGCTTAGAACGACAGGGAGGAGGAGAGACCCAGTACTTC. Translation gives CASSLERQGGGETQYF.

This clonotype turned up a few times. The rearrangement joins TRBV12-3 or TRBV12-4 to TRBJ1-5; maybe TRBD1 (6 bases). The CDR3 runs 15 residues. Trimming removed 8 bases at V and 11 bases at J, with 25 bases between. The CDR3 here is CASSRGRVIQETQHF. In DNA form, the CDR3 reads TGTGCCAGCTCCAGGGGCAGGGTAATTCAAGAGACCCAGCATTTT.

The sample holds many counts of this clonotype. This chain connects TRBV7-9 to TRBJ1-1; D call uncertain. The V end lost 5 bases, the J end lost 2 bases, and 12 bases lay between the germline ends. The CDR3 loop spans 14 amino acids. Per the germline V gene, CDR1 is SEHNR and CDR2 is FQNEAQ (reference sequence). The CDR3, as DNA: TGTGCCAGCAGCCCCACGACACCCAACACTGAAGCTTTCTTT. Residues: CASSPTTPNTEAFF. Drawing the rest from reference TRBV7-9 and TRBJ1-1, the complete variable domain is DTGVSQNPRHKITKRGQNVTFRCDPISEHNRLYWYRQTLGQGPEFLTYFQNEAQLEKSRLLSDRFSAERPKGSFSTLEIQRTEQGDSAMYLCASSPTTPNTEAFFGQGTRLTVV.

V usage is TRBV7-9 and J usage is TRBJ1-4; a weak D match, TRBD1 (5 bases). V lost 5 bases, J lost 7 bases, and 8 bases lay in between. The CDR3 sequence is 12 residues long. Germline V CDR1 and CDR2: SEHNR, FQNEAQ (reference sequence). As DNA, the CDR3 is TGTGCCAGCAGCCGAGGGACTGAAAAACTGTTTTTT. Protein: CASSRGTEKLFF.

This clonotype has only a few counts. The CDR3 region has the DNA TGTGCCAGCAGCCAAGATACGTTTAGGGGAAAGGTCGTGGGTGCTGAAGCTTTCTTT. Its protein is CASSQDTFRGKVVGAEAFF. This chain connects TRBV3-1 to TRBJ1-1; D possibly corresponds to TRBD1 (5 bases). The CDR3 is 19 residues long. Trimming removed 0 bases at V and 6 bases at J, with 26 bases between. Germline CDR1 is LGHDT and CDR2 is YNNKEL (reference sequence).

The chain joins TRBV7-2 to TRBJ1-1; 12 bases map to TRBD1. The germline CDR1 and CDR2 sequences are SGHTA and FQGNSA. The CDR3 extends over 18 amino acids. With 5 bases clipped from V and 1 base from J, the junction kept 11 bases outside the gene matches. The CDR3 nucleotides are TGTGCCAGCAGCATTCCGGGACAGGGGGCGTATGGGAACACTGAAGCTTTCTTT. Translated, it gives CASSIPGQGAYGNTEAFF.

This clonotype was picked up a small number of times. J is TRBJ1-2 and V is TRBV6-1; D is uncertain. Germline-derived CDR1 and CDR2 are MNHNS and SASEGT. Trimming stripped 4 bases from V and 4 bases from J, with 16 bases between. The CDR3 covers 15 residues. The CDR3 nucleotides read TGTGCCAGCAGTGTAAGGACCCCCACTGGCTATGGCTACACCTTC. Residues: CASSVRTPTGYGYTF.

The rearrangement joins TRBV5-6 to TRBJ1-3; a possible D gene is TRBD1 (6 bases). Deletions cut 4 bases from V and 4 bases from J, with 12 bases between. Per germline, CDR1 SGHDT and CDR2 YYEEEE. The CDR3 loop spans 14 amino acids. The CDR3 here is CASSTGQYGNTIYF. The CDR3 DNA is TGTGCCAGCAGCACAGGACAGTACGGAAACACCATATATTTT.

A few counts support this clonotype. The genes are TRBV19 and TRBJ2-2, with 9 nucleotides matching TRBD2. The germline gives CDR1 LNHDA, CDR2 SQIVND (reference sequence). The CDR3 totals 16 residues. V dropped 3 bases and J dropped 0; count of bases not matched to a gene: 2. The CDR3 is CASSIPSGANTGELFF. CDR3 sequence (DNA): TGTGCCAGTAGTATCCCTAGCGGGGCGAACACCGGGGAGCTGTTTTTT.

J is TRBJ1-3 and V is TRBV10-2; D not resolved. This CDR3 contains 14 residues. From germline, CDR1 is WSHSY and CDR2 SAAADI. V was pared by 3 bases and J by 2 bases, with 8 bases between. The DNA of the CDR3 is TGCGCCAGCAGTGAAGGCAGAACTGGAAACACCATATATTTT. Its translation is CASSEGRTGNTIYF.

This clonotype showed up just a few times. The rearrangement uses TRBV20-1 and TRBJ2-7, with TRBD2 as a possible D gene (6 bases). The germline V gene encodes CDR1 DFQATT and CDR2 SNEGSKA (reference sequence). The CDR3 is 14 residues long. V lost 4 bases and J 3 bases, leaving 16 bases between the germline ends. Here the CDR3 DNA reads TGCAGTGCTATCGGGACTCTAGGGGACTACGAGCAGTACTTC. This sequence encodes CSAIGTLGDYEQYF.

This clonotype was observed many times. The rearrangement joins TRBV7-2 to TRBJ2-7, with 10 bases matching TRBD2. CDR1 and CDR2 (germline): SGHTA, FQGNSA. This CDR3 is built from 16 residues. V shed 7 bases and J 1 base; nucleotides not matched to a gene: 10. This CDR3 reads CASTHPLAGVSYEQYF. The DNA for the CDR3 is TGTGCCAGCACCCACCCCCTAGCGGGAGTATCCTACGAGCAGTACTTC. The entire variable domain, with the rest obtained from reference TRBV7-2 and TRBJ2-7, is as follows: GAGVSQSPSNKVTEKGKDVELRCDPISGHTALYWYRQSLGQGLEFLIYFQGNSAPDKSGLPSDRFSAERTGGSVSTLTIQRTQQEDSAVYLCASTHPLAGVSYEQYFGPGTRLTVT.

This CDR3 reads CASTDTGTVEAFF. The CDR3 nucleotides read TGTGCCAGCACCGACACCGGGACAGTTGAAGCTTTCTTT. The chain is built from TRBV7-3 and TRBJ1-1; 7 positions agree with TRBD1. V was clipped by 7 bases and J by 7 bases; unmatched bases: 9. Germline CDR1 SGHTA, CDR2 FQGTGA. The CDR3 spans 13 residues.

This clonotype has a handful of counts. The chain links TRBV30 to TRBJ1-2; unclear D gene. The CDR3 is made up of 13 amino acids. V dropped 5 bases and J dropped 8 bases, with 18 bases sitting between them. CDR1 is GTSNPN and CDR2 is SVGIG in the germline V gene (reference sequence). The CDR3 is CAWENTTTGGYTF. In nucleotides, the CDR3 is TGTGCCTGGGAAAACACAACCACCGGGGGCTACACCTTC.

This clonotype was recorded many times. In DNA form, the CDR3 reads TGTGCCAGCAGCCATCGGGTCGGTGCATTCTCCTACGAGCAGTACTTC. Protein product: CASSHRVGAFSYEQYF. V and J are TRBV7-2 and TRBJ2-7; unclear D gene. The CDR3 extends over 16 amino acids. V was pared by 5 bases and J by 0 bases, with 17 bases between. CDR1 is SGHTA and CDR2 is FQGNSA in the germline V gene. Using reference TRBV7-2 and TRBJ2-7 for the parts outside the CDR3, the full variable domain is GAGVSQSPSNKVTEKGKDVELRCDPISGHTALYWYRQSLGQGLEFLIYFQGNSAPDKSGLPSDRFSAERTGGSVSTLTIQRTQQEDSAVYLCASSHRVGAFSYEQYFGPGTRLTVT.

This clonotype has only a few counts. This chain connects TRBV12-3 or TRBV12-4 to TRBJ1-1, with D hard to call. The CDR3 loop spans 14 amino acids. Deletions cut 1 base from V and 1 base from J, with 7 bases between. The CDR3 bases are TGTGCCAGCAGTTTAGATTACGGGAACACTGAAGCTTTCTTT. It translates to CASSLDYGNTEAFF.

The rearrangement uses TRBV2 and TRBJ1-1; D gene ambiguous. Germline V gene sequence: CDR1 SNHLY, CDR2 FYNNEI. The CDR3 runs 11 residues. The V gene lost 7 bases and the J gene lost 6 bases, with 9 bases spanning the gap. The chain's CDR3 is CASTRDAEAFF. Here the CDR3 DNA reads TGTGCCAGCACCCGGGATGCTGAAGCTTTCTTT.

This chain's CDR3 is CATSESGVSNQPQYF. In DNA, the CDR3 is TGTGCCACCAGTGAATCGGGGGTTAGCAATCAGCCCCAGTACTTC. The chain recombines TRBV24-1 with TRBJ2-5, with D possibly being TRBD2 (6 bases). V was pared by 4 bases and J by 9 bases, with 20 bases between. The CDR3 is 15 amino acids. The V gene's germline CDR1 is KGHDR and CDR2 SFDVKD.

This clonotype has ten or more counts. The V and J genes are TRBV6-5 and TRBJ1-5, with a possible D match to TRBD1 (5 bases). Germline V gives CDR1 MNHEY, CDR2 SVGAGI. This CDR3 is 13 amino acids long. V was cut by 6 bases and J by 3 bases, with 9 bases left in between. Here the CDR3 reads CASRQTVNQPQHF. CDR3 DNA sequence: TGTGCCAGCAGGCAGACAGTCAATCAGCCCCAGCATTTT.

There are many counts of this clonotype. The chain combines TRBV7-8 with TRBJ2-5; D is possibly TRBD1 (5 bases). Deletions cut 5 bases from V and 5 bases from J, with 21 bases between. The CDR3 runs to 16 residues. Germline CDR1 and CDR2: SGHVS and FQNEAQ. CDR3 DNA: TGTGCCAGCAGCCAGGGCAGGGTTTCGCCAAAGGAGACCCAGTACTTC. This gives the protein CASSQGRVSPKETQYF. Full variable domain (remainder filled in from reference TRBV7-8 and TRBJ2-5): GAGVSQSPRYKVAKRGQDVALRCDPISGHVSLFWYQQALGQGPEFLTYFQNEAQLDKSGLPSDRFFAERPEGSVSTLKIQRTQQEDSAVYLCASSQGRVSPKETQYFGPGTRLLVL.

This clonotype has ten or more counts. The genes are TRBV6-6 and TRBJ1-2; TRBD1 matches 9 bases. Per the germline V gene, CDR1 is MNHNY and CDR2 is SVGAGI (reference sequence). V was pared by 5 bases and J by 8 bases, with 6 bases of the junction left unmatched. This CDR3 comprises 13 residues. CDR3: CASSPWDRDGYTF. As DNA, the CDR3 is TGTGCCAGCAGTCCCTGGGACAGGGACGGCTACACCTTC.

This clonotype was seen at least ten times. The rearrangement joins TRBV24-1 to TRBJ2-7, with 11 positions matching TRBD2. This CDR3 is built from 15 residues. CDR1 and CDR2 from the germline V gene are KGHDR and SFDVKD. V shed 5 bases and J 1 base; nucleotides not matched to a gene: 3. As DNA, the CDR3 is TGTGCCACCAGTGCTGGGACTAGCGGTTCCTACGAGCAGTACTTC. Protein product: CATSAGTSGSYEQYF.

As for this clonotype: The DNA is left out, because the CDR3 cannot be placed on it with certainty; the CDR3 is given as TCRdb lists it. The chain links TRBV29-1 to TRBJ1-2; TRBD1 reflects the table's D call only, with no check against the DNA. The CDR3 is 9 residues long, counting both termini. Germline lookup yields CDR1 SQVTM and CDR2 ANQGSEA. The CDR3 sequence: CSVGRGNTF.

This clonotype was seen only a few times. A clone one base away is much larger, so this may be a read error. V gene TRBV5-5 combines with J gene TRBJ2-7; 12 positions agree with TRBD1. Germline CDR1 and CDR2: SGHKS and YYEKEE (reference sequence). V was clipped by 3 bases and J by 5 bases; unmatched bases: 0. The CDR3 totals 13 residues. Here the CDR3 reads CASSWDRGHEQYF. As DNA, the CDR3 is TGTGCCAGCAGCTGGGACAGGGGGCACGAGCAGTACTTC.

This clonotype was observed at least ten times. The chain couples TRBV19 to TRBJ2-2, with TRBD2 as a possible D gene (5 bases). Looked up from germline, CDR1 is LNHDA and CDR2 is SQIVND (reference sequence). V was shortened by 3 bases and J by 11 bases, with 13 bases between the two germline ends. The CDR3 contains 13 residues. CDR3 sequence (DNA): TGTGCCAGTAGTATTAAAGGAGGCGGTGAGCTGTTTTTT. This gives the protein CASSIKGGGELFF.

For the CDR3, the DNA is TGTGCCATCAGTGAAGAAGGGGAGACCCAGTACTTC. Translating it yields CAISEEGETQYF. V gene TRBV10-3 combines with J gene TRBJ2-5; D gene ambiguous. The CDR3 totals 12 residues. Germline CDR1 reads ENHRY; CDR2 reads SYGVKD. V dropped 3 bases and J dropped 5 bases, with 7 bases sitting between them.

The genes are TRBV7-9 and TRBJ2-5; D is tentatively TRBD1 or TRBD2 (6 bases each). The ends were cut back, 5 bases at V and 13 bases at J, with 14 bases in the middle. CDR1 is SEHNR, CDR2 FQNEAQ, per germline (reference sequence). This CDR3 comprises 11 residues. CDR3: CASSRGQGPYF. CDR3 coding DNA: TGTGCCAGCAGCCGGGGGCAGGGCCCGTACTTC.

This clonotype was observed a few times. The J gene is TRBJ1-5, the V gene TRBV12-3 or TRBV12-4; D uncertain. The V end lost 6 bases, the J end lost 2 bases, and 11 bases lay between the germline ends. The CDR3 runs 14 residues. The CDR3 spells CASSPEAGNQPQHF. CDR3 nucleotide sequence: TGTGCCAGCAGCCCAGAGGCAGGCAATCAGCCCCAGCATTTT.

This clonotype has at least ten counts. The chain joins TRBV12-3 or TRBV12-4 to TRBJ2-7, with no clear D. This CDR3 has 11 residues. V lost 3 bases and J 7 bases, leaving 7 bases between the germline ends. The CDR3: CASSFGLEQYF. The CDR3 DNA is TGTGCCAGCAGTTTCGGTCTAGAGCAGTACTTC.

V and J are TRBV4-3 and TRBJ2-2, with 9 bases aligning to TRBD1. V was clipped by 1 base and J by 3 bases; unmatched bases: 3. The CDR3 sequence is 16 residues long. CDR1 is LGHNA, CDR2 YSLEER, per germline. CDR3 in amino acids: CASSQADRGDTGELFF. CDR3 sequence (DNA): TGCGCCAGCAGCCAAGCGGACAGGGGCGACACCGGGGAGCTGTTTTTT.

The rearrangement joins TRBV29-1 to TRBJ2-5; D is possibly TRBD1 (6 bases). Between the trimmed V and J ends, which lost 2 bases and 4 bases, there was a span of 14 bases. Germline V gives CDR1 SQVTM, CDR2 ANQGSEA. The CDR3 covers 14 residues. In DNA, the CDR3 is TGCAGCGTTGAAAGGGGGACGGGTGGAGAGACCCAGTACTTC. It encodes CSVERGTGGETQYF.